This T cell receptor beta chain was sequenced for a study of memory CD8 T cells in hepatitis C reinfection. Described time point: pre-reinfection, 55 to 20 weeks before reinfection detection. Sorted cells were sequenced directly ex vivo without any in vitro expansion. Trimming took off 0 bases at V and 3 bases at J, with 12 bases between the two ends. Germline V lookup: CDR1 LGHNA, CDR2 YSLEER. The CDR3 consists of 16 residues. Some clones are missing from TCRdb's copy, which holds only in-frame ones; the method was immunoSEQ multiplex PCR. The sample shows over 50,000 clones, roughly 86% of them seen only once.

The TCR was taken from a man aged 18 to 30 with hepatitis C virus infection. The sequencing input was naive CD8+ T cells sorted from blood. The chain carries TRBV4-3 and TRBJ1-5; D remains unclear. The CDR3 DNA reads as TGCGCCAGCAGCCAAGATACAGATATATCCAATCAGCCCCAGCATTTT. Protein product: CASSQDTDISNQPQHF.